Sequencing of this T cell receptor (beta chain) was carried out in a study of T cell repertoires in cytomegalovirus infection. Study details: Both a matching HLA type and CMV infection were indicated by public TCR beta signatures.

V dropped 0 bases and J dropped 4 bases, with 16 bases sitting between them. CDR1 and CDR2 from the germline V gene are DFQATT and SNEGSKA (reference sequence). This CDR3 contains 16 residues. This clonotype occurred a few times. Antigen: not known. TCRdb redid the calling of the reads with MiXCR, one entry per CDR3 protein. The sample includes approximately 550,000 distinct CDR3 sequences, approximately 15% of them seen just once. Study-level findings and limits: HLA-C-restricted, CMV-specific TCR beta clonotypes were dominant ex vivo. Cumulative public TCR beta family frequency identified CMV carriers with the relevant HLA.

The genes are TRBV20-1 and TRBJ1-5; D uncertain. The TCR comes from a human donor in good health (CMV status not recorded). Some clones in this sample may be carry-over from other donors' samples. Sequenced: CD8+ T cells from PBMCs. CDR3: CSARDWEAVGNQPQHF. The CDR3 nucleotides are TGCAGTGCTAGAGATTGGGAAGCGGTTGGTAATCAGCCCCAGCATTTT.